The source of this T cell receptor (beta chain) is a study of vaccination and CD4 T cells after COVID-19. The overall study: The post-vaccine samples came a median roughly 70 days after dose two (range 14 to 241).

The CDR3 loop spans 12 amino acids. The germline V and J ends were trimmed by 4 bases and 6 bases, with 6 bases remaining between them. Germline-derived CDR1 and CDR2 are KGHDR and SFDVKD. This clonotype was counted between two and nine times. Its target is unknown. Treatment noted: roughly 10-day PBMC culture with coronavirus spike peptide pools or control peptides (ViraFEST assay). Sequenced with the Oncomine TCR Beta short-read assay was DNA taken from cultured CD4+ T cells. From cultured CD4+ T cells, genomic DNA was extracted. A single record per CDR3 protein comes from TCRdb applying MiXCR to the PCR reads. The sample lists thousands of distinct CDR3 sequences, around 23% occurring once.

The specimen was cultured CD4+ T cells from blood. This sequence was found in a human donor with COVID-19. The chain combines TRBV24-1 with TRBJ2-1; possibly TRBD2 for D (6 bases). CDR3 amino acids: CATSEGLNEQFF. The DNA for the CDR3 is TGTGCCACCAGTGAGGGACTCAATGAGCAGTTCTTC.